Listed below are T cell receptor beta chains from one sample, sequenced in a study of response to subunit inactivated influenza vaccine. TCRdb fed the RT-PCR reads into MiXCR, producing one record per CDR3 protein. The sample lists about 530,000 distinct CDR3 sequences, 10% to 15% seen once, with approximately 10% in the top ten. Sequencing used PBMCs from blood, obtained on the day of vaccination. These TCRs come from a man in his fifties or sixties who received an inactivated influenza vaccine. The CDR3 runs from the conserved cysteine through the conserved F or W. D genes are given only for firm matches. A row's size may be missing; if present it is once, few, many or a size class.

d_call	j_call	clone_size	v_call	cdr3_nt	cdr3_aa
-	TRBJ2-3	many	TRBV9	TGTGCCAGCAGCGTAGCGCCCGAAGGCACAGATACGCAGTATTTT	CASSVAPEGTDTQYF
-	TRBJ2-3	few	TRBV2	TGTGCCAGCAGTGGTGGGACGGCTAGCACAGATACGCAGTATTTT	CASSGGTASTDTQYF
-	TRBJ2-7	-	TRBV7-2	TGTGCCAGCAGCCGAGGGACCATAAGCTCCTACGAGCAGTACTTC	CASSRGTISSYEQYF
-	TRBJ2-5	few	TRBV29-1	TGCAGCGTTGGCACGGGGACCCAGTACTTC	CSVGTGTQYF
TRBD2	TRBJ2-3	-	TRBV20-1	TGCAGTGTTATGACTAGCGGGAAAAGCACAGATACGCAGTATTTT	CSVMTSGKSTDTQYF
TRBD2	TRBJ2-3	few	TRBV11-2	TGTGCCAGCAGCGGCGGGACTAGCCTCACAGATACGCAGTATTTT	CASSGGTSLTDTQYF
TRBD2	TRBJ2-5	-	TRBV12-3/TRBV12-4	TGTGCCAGCAGTTTCCCAACTAGCGGGGGGGCTGGGGAGACCCAGTACTTC	CASSFPTSGGAGETQYF
-	TRBJ2-7	many	TRBV5-1	TGCGCCAGCAGCTACGGACAGTACGAGCAGTACTTC	CASSYGQYEQYF
TRBD1	TRBJ1-2	-	TRBV6-5	TGTGCCAGCAGTCACACCTCCGGGACAGAACTCTATGGCTACACCTTC	CASSHTSGTELYGYTF
-	TRBJ2-7	few	TRBV27	TGTGCCAGCAGTTTATATACCGGAGGTTACGAGCAGTACTTC	CASSLYTGGYEQYF
TRBD2	TRBJ2-1	few	TRBV9	TGTGCCAGCAGCACCCGACTAGCGGCCTTGGGCGATGAGCAGTTCTTC	CASSTRLAALGDEQFF
-	TRBJ2-7	-	TRBV10-3	TGTGCCACGGCCCCTGACACCTACGAGCAGTACTTC	CATAPDTYEQYF
TRBD1	TRBJ2-4	many	TRBV28	TGTGCCAGCAGGCCCACAGGGGGTAAAAACATTCAGTACTTC	CASRPTGGKNIQYF